Shown below are 9 T cell receptor beta chains from a single sample sequenced in a study of cytomegalovirus exposure and HLA in healthy donors. Researchers ran the PCR with 60 Vbeta and 13 Jbeta primers. Only in-frame clones appear in the TCRdb table, and some are missing; sequencing was by immunoSEQ multiplex PCR. Here the sample table reports around 76,000 clones. Material for sequencing was PBMCs. All receptors derive from a woman aged 55-70 years in good health and CMV-seronegative.

The rearrangement uses TRBV6-5 and TRBJ2-7, with D perhaps matching TRBD1 (6 bases). Germline V CDR1 and CDR2: MNHEY, SVGAGI. Trimming left V 5 bases short and J 0 bases short, with 11 bases between. The CDR3 consists of 14 residues. CDR3: CASSRDIGSYEQYF. The CDR3 DNA sequence: TGTGCCAGCAGTCGGGACATCGGCTCCTACGAGCAGTACTTC.

The V call is TRBV13, the J call TRBJ2-1; 16 bases are a match to TRBD2. This CDR3 is built from 21 residues. The junction had 12 bases not matched to a gene; V was cut back by 1 base and J by 3 bases. Looked up from germline, CDR1 is PRHDT and CDR2 is FYEKMQ (reference sequence). The DNA of the CDR3 is TGTGCCAGCAGCTTAGCAGTGGATGGGACTAGCGGGAGGGCTGGCTACAATGAGCAGTTCTTC. It encodes CASSLAVDGTSGRAGYNEQFF. Looking up the rest from reference TRBV13 and TRBJ2-1 gives the full variable domain: AAGVIQSPRHLIKEKRETATLKCYPIPRHDTVYWYQQGPGQDPQFLISFYEKMQSDKGSIPDRFSAQQFSDYHSELNMSSLELGDSALYFCASSLAVDGTSGRAGYNEQFFGPGTRLTVL.

J is TRBJ1-5 and V is TRBV9; D remains ambiguous. The germline V gene has CDR1 SGDLS and CDR2 YYNGEE. V was clipped by 0 bases and J by 2 bases, with 6 bases between them. There are 14 residues in the CDR3. CDR3 DNA: TGTGCCAGCAGCGTAGGTCCAGGCAATCAGCCCCAGCATTTT. This gives the protein CASSVGPGNQPQHF. Supplemented by reference TRBV9 and TRBJ1-5, the full variable domain reads DSGVTQTPKHLITATGQRVTLRCSPRSGDLSVYWYQQSLDQGLQFLIQYYNGEERAKGNILERFSAQQFPDLHSELNLSSLELGDSALYFCASSVGPGNQPQHFGDGTRLSIL.

This chain uses TRBV29-1 with TRBJ2-5; 7 nucleotides match TRBD2. V dropped 8 bases and J dropped 2; count of bases not matched to a gene: 5. This CDR3 is 12 amino acids long. The germline gives CDR1 SQVTM, CDR2 ANQGSEA. CDR3 loop: CSLAEAQETQYF. The CDR3, as DNA: TGCAGCCTAGCGGAAGCACAAGAGACCCAGTACTTC.

The chain employs TRBV18 and TRBJ1-1; 7 bases are shared with TRBD1. The V gene's germline CDR1 is KGHSH and CDR2 LQKENI. The ends lost 1 base at V and 8 bases at J; junction bases unmatched: 10. This CDR3 comprises 15 residues. This chain's CDR3 is CASSPLSLGTAEAFF. In nucleotides, the CDR3 is TGTGCCAGCTCACCACTCAGCTTGGGGACAGCCGAAGCTTTCTTT. The complete variable domain, with remaining parts taken from reference TRBV18 and TRBJ1-1, reads NAGVMQNPRHLVRRRGQEARLRCSPMKGHSHVYWYRQLPEEGLKFMVYLQKENIIDESGMPKERFSAEFPKEGPSILRIQQVVRGDSAAYFCASSPLSLGTAEAFFGQGTRLTVV.

The chain couples TRBV28 to TRBJ2-5, with TRBD1 identical over 9 bases. Gene TRBJ2-7 matches the end of the DNA better, so the J call may be wrong. Germline CDR1 is MDHEN and CDR2 is SYDVKM. The CDR3 is 15 residues long. CDR3 nucleotide sequence: TGTGCCAGCAGTTACCGGACAGGGGCTTGGGGCGAGCAGTACTTC. This sequence encodes CASSYRTGAWGEQYF.

CDR3 residues: CASSPRLGGNEQFF. The CDR3 DNA is TGTGCCAGTAGTCCCAGACTAGGAGGGAATGAGCAGTTCTTC. This chain joins TRBV19 and TRBJ2-1, with TRBD2 as a possible D gene (6 bases). In germline, CDR1 is LNHDA, CDR2 SQIVND (reference sequence). Trimming pared 5 bases from V and 7 bases from J, leaving 15 bases between. This CDR3 is built from 14 residues.

This chain connects TRBV28 to TRBJ2-3; 14 bases align to TRBD2. V trimming: 10 bases; J trimming: 9 bases; junction bases outside the gene matches: 15. This CDR3 spans 16 amino acids. Germline-derived CDR1 and CDR2 are MDHEN and SYDVKM. The CDR3 DNA reads TGTGCCACCTTGGGGACTAGCGGGAGAACAGAGGAAACGCAGTATTTT. Translating it yields CATLGTSGRTEETQYF.

The genes are TRBV6-5 and TRBJ2-2; unclear D gene. V lost 0 bases and J lost 2, with 7 bases in between. The CDR3 has 15 amino acids. The germline V gene encodes CDR1 MNHEY and CDR2 SVGAGI. The CDR3 is CASSYSIRNTGELFF. The CDR3 coding sequence is TGTGCCAGCAGTTACTCGATTAGAAACACCGGGGAGCTGTTTTTT.